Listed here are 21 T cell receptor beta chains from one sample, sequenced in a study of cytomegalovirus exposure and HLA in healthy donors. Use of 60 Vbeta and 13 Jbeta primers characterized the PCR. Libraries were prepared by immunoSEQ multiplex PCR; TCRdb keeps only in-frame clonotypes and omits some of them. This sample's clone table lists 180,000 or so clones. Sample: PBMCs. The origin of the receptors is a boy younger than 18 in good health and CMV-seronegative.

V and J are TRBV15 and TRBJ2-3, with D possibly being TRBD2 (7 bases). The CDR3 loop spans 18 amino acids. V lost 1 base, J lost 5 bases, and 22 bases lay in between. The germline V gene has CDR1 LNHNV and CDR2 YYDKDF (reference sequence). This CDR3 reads CATSRVVRFRGALDTQYF. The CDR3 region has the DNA TGTGCCACCAGCAGAGTAGTTCGCTTTCGGGGGGCACTAGATACGCAGTATTTT.

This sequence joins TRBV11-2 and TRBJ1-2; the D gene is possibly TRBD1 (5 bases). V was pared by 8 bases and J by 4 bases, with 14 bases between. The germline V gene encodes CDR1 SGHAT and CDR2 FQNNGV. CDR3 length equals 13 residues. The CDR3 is CASSRDRIYGYTF. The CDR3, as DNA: TGTGCCAGCTCGCGAGACAGAATCTATGGCTACACCTTC.

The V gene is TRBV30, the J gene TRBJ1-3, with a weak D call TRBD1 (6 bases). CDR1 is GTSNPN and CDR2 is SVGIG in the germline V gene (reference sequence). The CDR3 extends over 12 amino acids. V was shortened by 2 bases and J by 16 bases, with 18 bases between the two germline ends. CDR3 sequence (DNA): TGTGCCTGGAGTTCCTGGAACGGACAGCGGTATTTT. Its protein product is CAWSSWNGQRYF. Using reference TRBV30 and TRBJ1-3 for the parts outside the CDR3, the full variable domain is SQTIHQWPATLVQPVGSPLSLECTVEGTSNPNLYWYRQAAGRGLQLLFYSVGIGQISSEVPQNLSASRPQDRQFILSSKKLLLSDSGFYLCAWSSWNGQRYFGEGSWLTVV.

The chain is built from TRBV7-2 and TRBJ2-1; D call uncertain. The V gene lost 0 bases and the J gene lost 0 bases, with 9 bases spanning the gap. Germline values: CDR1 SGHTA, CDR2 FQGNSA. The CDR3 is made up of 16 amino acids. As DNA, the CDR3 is TGTGCCAGCAGCTTAGCGTCCAGTATCTCCTACAATGAGCAGTTCTTC. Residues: CASSLASSISYNEQFF. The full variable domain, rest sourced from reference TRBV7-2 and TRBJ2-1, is GAGVSQSPSNKVTEKGKDVELRCDPISGHTALYWYRQSLGQGLEFLIYFQGNSAPDKSGLPSDRFSAERTGGSVSTLTIQRTQQEDSAVYLCASSLASSISYNEQFFGPGTRLTVL.

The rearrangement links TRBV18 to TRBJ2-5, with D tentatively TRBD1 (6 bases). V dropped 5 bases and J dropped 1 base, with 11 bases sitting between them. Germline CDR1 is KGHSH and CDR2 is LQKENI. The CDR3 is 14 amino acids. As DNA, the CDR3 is TGTGCCAGCTCAACCTCAGGGGTCCAAGAGACCCAGTACTTC. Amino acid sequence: CASSTSGVQETQYF.

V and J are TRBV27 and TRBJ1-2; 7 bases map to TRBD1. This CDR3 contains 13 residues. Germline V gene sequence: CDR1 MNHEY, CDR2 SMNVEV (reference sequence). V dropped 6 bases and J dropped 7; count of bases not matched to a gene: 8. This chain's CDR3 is CASRGTAFFGYTF. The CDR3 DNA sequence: TGTGCCAGCAGAGGGACAGCCTTCTTTGGCTACACCTTC.

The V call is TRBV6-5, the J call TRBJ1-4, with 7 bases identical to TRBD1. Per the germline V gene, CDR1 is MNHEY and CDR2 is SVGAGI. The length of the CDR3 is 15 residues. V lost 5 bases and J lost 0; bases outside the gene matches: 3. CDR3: CASSAGTATNEKLFF. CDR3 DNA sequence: TGTGCCAGCAGTGCTGGGACAGCAACTAATGAAAAACTGTTTTTT.

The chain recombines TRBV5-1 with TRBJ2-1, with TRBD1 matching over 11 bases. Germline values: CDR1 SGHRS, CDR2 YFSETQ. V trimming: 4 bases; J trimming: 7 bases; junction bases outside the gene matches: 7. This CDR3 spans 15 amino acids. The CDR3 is CASSPPGTGGNEQFF. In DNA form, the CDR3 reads TGCGCCAGCAGCCCCCCCGGGACAGGGGGTAATGAGCAGTTCTTC.

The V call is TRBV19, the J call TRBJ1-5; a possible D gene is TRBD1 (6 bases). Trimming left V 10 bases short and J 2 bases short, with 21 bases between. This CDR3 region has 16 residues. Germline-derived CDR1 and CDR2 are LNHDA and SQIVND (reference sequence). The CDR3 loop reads CATLPGTPRGNQPQHF. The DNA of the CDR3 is TGTGCCACCTTACCTGGGACACCACGGGGCAATCAGCCCCAGCATTTT. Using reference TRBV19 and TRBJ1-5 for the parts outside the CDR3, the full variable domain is DGGITQSPKYLFRKEGQNVTLSCEQNLNHDAMYWYRQDPGQGLRLIYYSQIVNDFQKGDIAEGYSVSREKKESFPLTVTSAQKNPTAFYLCATLPGTPRGNQPQHFGDGTRLSIL.

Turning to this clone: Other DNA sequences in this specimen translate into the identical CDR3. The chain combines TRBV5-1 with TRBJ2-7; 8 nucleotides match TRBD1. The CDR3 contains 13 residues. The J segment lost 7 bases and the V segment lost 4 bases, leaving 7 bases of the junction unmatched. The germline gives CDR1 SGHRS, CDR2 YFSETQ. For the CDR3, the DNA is TGCGCCAGCAGCCTCGGGACAGGCGGAGAGCAGTACTTC. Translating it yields CASSLGTGGEQYF.

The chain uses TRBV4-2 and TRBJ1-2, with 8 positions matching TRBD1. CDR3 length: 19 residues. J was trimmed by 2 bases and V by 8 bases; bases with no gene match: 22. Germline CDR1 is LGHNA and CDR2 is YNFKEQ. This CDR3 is CASSDRGLEDFTKNYGYTF. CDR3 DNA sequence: TGTGCCAGCTCTGACAGGGGTTTGGAGGACTTTACTAAAAACTATGGCTACACCTTC.

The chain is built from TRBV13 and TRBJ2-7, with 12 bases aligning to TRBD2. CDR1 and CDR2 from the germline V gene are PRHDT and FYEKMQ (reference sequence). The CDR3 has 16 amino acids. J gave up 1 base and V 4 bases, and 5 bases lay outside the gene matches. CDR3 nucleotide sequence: TGTGCCAGCAGCTCCACGACTAGCGGGGGATCCTACGAGCAGTACTTC. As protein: CASSSTTSGGSYEQYF.

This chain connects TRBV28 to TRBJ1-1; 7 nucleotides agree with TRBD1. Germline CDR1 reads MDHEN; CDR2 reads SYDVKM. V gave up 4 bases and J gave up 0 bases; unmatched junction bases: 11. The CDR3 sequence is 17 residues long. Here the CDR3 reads CASSSPRTGRMNTEAFF. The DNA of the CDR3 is TGTGCCAGCAGTTCACCAAGGACAGGCCGCATGAACACTGAAGCTTTCTTT.

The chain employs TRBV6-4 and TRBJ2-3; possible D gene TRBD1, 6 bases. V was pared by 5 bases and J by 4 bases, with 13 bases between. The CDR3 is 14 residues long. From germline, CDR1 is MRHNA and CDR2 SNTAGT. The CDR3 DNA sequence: TGTGCCAGCAGTCCCTCTGGGGGCGCAGATACGCAGTATTTT. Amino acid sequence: CASSPSGGADTQYF.

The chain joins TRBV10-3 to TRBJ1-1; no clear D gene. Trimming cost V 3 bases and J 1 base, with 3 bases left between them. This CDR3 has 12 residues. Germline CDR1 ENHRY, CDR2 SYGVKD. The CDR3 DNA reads TGTGCCATCAGTGACAGGAACACTGAAGCTTTCTTT. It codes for CAISDRNTEAFF.

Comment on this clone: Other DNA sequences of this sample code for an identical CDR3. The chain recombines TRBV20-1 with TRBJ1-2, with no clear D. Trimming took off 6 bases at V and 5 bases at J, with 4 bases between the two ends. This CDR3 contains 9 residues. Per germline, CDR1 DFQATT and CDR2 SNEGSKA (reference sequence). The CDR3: CSALYGYTF. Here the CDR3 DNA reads TGCAGTGCCCTATATGGCTACACCTTC.

The CDR3 reads CASSERRGGVGEQYF. In nucleotides, the CDR3 is TGTGCCAGCAGTGAACGGCGGGGGGGCGTCGGCGAGCAGTACTTC. V and J are TRBV2 and TRBJ2-7; 9 bases align to TRBD2. V shed 2 bases and J 6 bases; nucleotides not matched to a gene: 8. Per the germline V gene, CDR1 is SNHLY and CDR2 is FYNNEI. There are 15 residues in the CDR3.

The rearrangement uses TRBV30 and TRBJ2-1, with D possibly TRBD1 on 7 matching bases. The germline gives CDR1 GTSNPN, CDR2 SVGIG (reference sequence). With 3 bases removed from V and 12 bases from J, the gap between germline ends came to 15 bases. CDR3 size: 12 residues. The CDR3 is CAWSGQGGWQFF. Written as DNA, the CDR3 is TGTGCCTGGAGCGGGCAGGGGGGATGGCAGTTCTTC.

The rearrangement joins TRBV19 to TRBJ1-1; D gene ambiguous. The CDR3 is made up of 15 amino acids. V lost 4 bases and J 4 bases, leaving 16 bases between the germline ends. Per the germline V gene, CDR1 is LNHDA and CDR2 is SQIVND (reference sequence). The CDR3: CASSKTLVYGTEAFF. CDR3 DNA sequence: TGTGCCAGTAGTAAAACCCTTGTCTACGGCACTGAAGCTTTCTTT.

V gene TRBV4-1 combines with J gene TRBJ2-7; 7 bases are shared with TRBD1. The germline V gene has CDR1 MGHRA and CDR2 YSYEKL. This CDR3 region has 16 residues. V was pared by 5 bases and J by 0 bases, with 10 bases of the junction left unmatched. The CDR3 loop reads CASSTRPGQNSYEQYF. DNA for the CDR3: TGCGCCAGCAGCACCCGCCCGGGACAGAACTCCTACGAGCAGTACTTC.

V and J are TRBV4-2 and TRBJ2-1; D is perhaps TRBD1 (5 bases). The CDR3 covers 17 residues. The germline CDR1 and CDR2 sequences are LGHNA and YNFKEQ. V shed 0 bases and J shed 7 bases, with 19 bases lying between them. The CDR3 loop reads CASSQDQGLGLGNEQFF. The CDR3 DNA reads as TGTGCCAGCAGCCAAGACCAGGGTTTAGGCCTGGGAAATGAGCAGTTCTTC.